This TCR beta chain was profiled in a study of blood T cell repertoires in COVID-19. Study-wide context: Whether acute or convalescent, the COVID-19 samples came from the United States, Italy and Spain. PBMCs, B-cell-depleted T cells, or T cells provided the cDNA or gDNA that made up the material.

Trimming took 0 bases from V and 5 from J, leaving 5 bases between them. The CDR3 is made up of 12 amino acids. Germline-derived CDR1 and CDR2 are SGDLS and YYNGEE. Per the authors' pipeline: Reference gene primer amplification yielded estimated nucleated cell counts. Sequenced by immunoSEQ multiplex PCR; TCRdb stores in-frame clones only, minus some. That table furnishes V, J and clone size, whereas the DNA furnished D and trimming. The repertoire holds some 400,000 clones, with about 80% as singletons. With respect to this clone: The sample has other DNA sequences that encode this CDR3 too.

The V gene is TRBV9, the J gene TRBJ1-2; no definite D call. This TCR was sampled from a human donor with acute or convalescent COVID-19. The donor label of this sample is uncertain. Sequences were obtained from peripheral blood. This CDR3 reads CASSVGSYGYTF. The CDR3 DNA follows: TGTGCCAGCAGCGTAGGCAGTTATGGCTACACCTTC.